These T cell receptor beta chains were read from a single sample in a study of cytomegalovirus exposure and HLA in healthy donors. Sequencing was performed with immunoSEQ multiplex PCR; in TCRdb, only in-frame clones are kept and a portion is missing. The sample yields some 76,000 clones, about four fifths seen once. Sequenced material: PBMCs. These receptor sequences come from a woman in her 40s in good health and CMV-seropositive. CDR3s include the opening cysteine and the closing phenylalanine or tryptophan. The order of the fields is V gene, clone size, D gene, J gene, CDR3 DNA, CDR3 protein. D genes are given only for firm matches. A row's size may be missing; if present it is once, few, many or a size class.

V: TRBV5-8
size: NA
D: TRBD1
J: TRBJ1-1
DNA: TGTGCCAGCAGCTTGTCGGGGACAGACCCAAACACTGAAGCTTTCTTT
CDR3: CASSLSGTDPNTEAFF

V: TRBV18
size: NA
D: TRBD1
J: TRBJ1-4
DNA: TGTGCCAGCTCGCGACAGGGGGCAACTAATGAAAAACTGTTTTTT
CDR3: CASSRQGATNEKLFF

V: TRBV30
size: NA
D: NA
J: TRBJ1-5
DNA: TGTGCCTGGAGTGTACAGTTGAATCAGCCCCAGCATTTT
CDR3: CAWSVQLNQPQHF

V: TRBV5-6
size: NA
D: NA
J: TRBJ1-4
DNA: TGTGCCAGCAGCTTGGCCGGGAGGGTAGGTGAAAAACTGTTTTTT
CDR3: CASSLAGRVGEKLFF

V: TRBV9
size: few
D: TRBD1
J: TRBJ1-2
DNA: TGTGCCAGCAGCCAGGACAGGGCCTGGGGCTACACCTTC
CDR3: CASSQDRAWGYTF

V: TRBV27
size: NA
D: TRBD1
J: TRBJ1-2
DNA: TGTGCCAGCAGTTTAGGCAGGGGGGTGGGTGGCTACACCTTC
CDR3: CASSLGRGVGGYTF

V: TRBV7-9
size: NA
D: NA
J: TRBJ1-2
DNA: TGTTCCAGCAGTCCAATTCTAACGGGTTCACGGTATGGCTACACCTTC
CDR3: CSSSPILTGSRYGYTF

V: TRBV5-1
size: NA
D: TRBD1
J: TRBJ1-4
DNA: TGCGCCAGCAGCCCGGCGGGCAGGGGGAATGAAAAACTGTTTTTT
CDR3: CASSPAGRGNEKLFF

V: TRBV25-1
size: once
D: NA
J: TRBJ2-2
DNA: TGTGCCAGCAGTGTTATCGGGGGGAACACCGGGGAGCTGTTTTTT
CDR3: CASSVIGGNTGELFF

V: TRBV4-2
size: NA
D: NA
J: TRBJ1-6
DNA: TGTGCCAGCAGCCAGAGCAGGGGTCATAATTCACCCCTCCACTTT
CDR3: CASSQSRGHNSPLHF

V: TRBV19
size: NA
D: NA
J: TRBJ1-5
DNA: TGTGCCAGTAGTAGTTTCCACAGTGGCAATCAGCCCCAGCATTTT
CDR3: CASSSFHSGNQPQHF